The entry below gives a single T cell receptor beta chain sequence along with its context. Its specific antigen is unknown. The sample holds no much larger clone one base away, and base qualities are not on file. Inclusive of the bounding cysteine and phenylalanine, the CDR3 is 12 residues long. CDR3 DNA only is kept here, 36 bases in frame from base 1. For CDR1 and CDR2, the germline V gene lists KGHSH and LQKENI. V lost 3 bases and J lost 3 bases; the stretch between them is 5 bases long. What the time point label conveys for this sample: baseline before first vaccination. Per the publication, the treatment or condition label means: meningococcal conjugate vaccine given as trial control. Samples from vaccinated people were obtained from the UK trials COV001 and COV002, which included a single-blind randomized controlled phase 2/3 trial of AZD1222 (ChAdOx1 nCoV-19) in healthy adults. For TCRbeta chain sequencing, PBMC samples from trial participants were taken at day 0 and at day 28 after the second dose.

The CDR3 regions of human TCRbeta chains were subjected to immunosequencing. The paper's data handling went like this. Repertoire TCRs were matched against a reference library of SARS-CoV-2-specific TCRs generated with the MIRA antigen-specificity platform. Breadth meant the fraction of unique TCRs that were SARS-CoV-2-associated, whereas depth meant the fraction of total T cells that were SARS-CoV-2-associated. Using the MIRA data, each spike-specific TCR was mapped to the spike region that the TCR reacts to and placed in a CD4 or CD8 class. Log10-transformed breadth and depth values were compared by one-way ANOVA with Sidak's multiple comparisons tests. This immuneACCESS table, as held by TCRdb, lists in-frame sequences with V and J called but not all clones. Of the missing ones, under half trace to an unresolved V gene in checked studies; the others have no known cause. D and trimming come from the DNA, and the V and J calls and clone size come from that table. The sample table shows 130,000 or so clones, and more than 85% are seen once. The top ten clones comprise less than 0.95% of the sample.

The data belong to a study of T cell responses to AZD1222 COVID-19 vaccine (dated by TCRdb to about 2021). Describing the broader study: A total of over 230 trial participants underwent TCR sequencing, of whom nearly 210 had received two doses of AZD1222 and 26 had received two doses of the MenACWY control vaccine. Trial participants were enrolled by age into 18-55, 56-69 and 70-plus year subgroups, with approximately 150, 28 and 58 TCR-sequenced participants respectively.

Overall study results and their limits: In the small 56-69-year group, the increase in depth fell short of significance, most likely because of low power. A significant rise in spike-specific TCR breadth and depth was observed after two AZD1222 doses relative to day 0 and relative to MenACWY recipients. Because no day 14 peak-response samples were available, the repertoires could be characterized only after the peak T cell response. Conclusions about previously exposed vaccinees were limited because only six AZD1222 recipients were SARS-CoV-2 seropositive at baseline. Epitopes outside the regions mutated in the B.1.351 and B.1.1.7 variants were reportedly recognized by nearly half of the unique spike-specific TCRs. Participants were mostly white British, with more females than males. The authors suggested clonal diversity may have been underestimated. The vaccine-associated CD4 TCRs covered the entire spike protein, and the dominant responses fell in regions 160-218 and 743-854.

The TCR originated in an adult in good health. This sequence uses TRBV18 and TRBJ1-2, with the D gene too uncertain to name. Sequencing was performed on peripheral blood, taken on day 0 of MenACWY control vaccination. The DNA sequence is as follows: TGTGCCAGCTCACCTTTGGACTATGGCTACACCTTC. Translated, this is CASSPLDYGYTF.